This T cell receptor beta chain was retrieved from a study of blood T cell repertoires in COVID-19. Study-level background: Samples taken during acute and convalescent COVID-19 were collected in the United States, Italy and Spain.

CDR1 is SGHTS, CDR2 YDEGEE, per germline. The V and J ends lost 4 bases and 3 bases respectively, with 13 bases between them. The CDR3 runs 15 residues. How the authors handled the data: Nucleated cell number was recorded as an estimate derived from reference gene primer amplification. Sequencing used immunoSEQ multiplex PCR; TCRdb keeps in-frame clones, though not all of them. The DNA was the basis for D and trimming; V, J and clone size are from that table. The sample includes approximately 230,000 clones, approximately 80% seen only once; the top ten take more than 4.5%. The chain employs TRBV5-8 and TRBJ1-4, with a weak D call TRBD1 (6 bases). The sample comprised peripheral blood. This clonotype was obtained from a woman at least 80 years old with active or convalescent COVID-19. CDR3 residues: CASSGGQLANEKLFF. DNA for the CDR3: TGTGCCAGCAGCGGAGGACAGCTAGCTAATGAAAAACTGTTTTTT.